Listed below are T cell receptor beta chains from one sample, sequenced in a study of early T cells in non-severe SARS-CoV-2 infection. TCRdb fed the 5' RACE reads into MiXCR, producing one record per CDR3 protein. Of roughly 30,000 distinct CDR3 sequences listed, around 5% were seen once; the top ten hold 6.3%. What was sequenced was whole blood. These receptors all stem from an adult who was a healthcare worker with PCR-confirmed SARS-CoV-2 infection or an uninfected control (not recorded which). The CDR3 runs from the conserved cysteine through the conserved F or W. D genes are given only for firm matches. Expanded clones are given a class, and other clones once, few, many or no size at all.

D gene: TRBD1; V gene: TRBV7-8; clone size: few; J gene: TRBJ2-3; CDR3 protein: CASSFGTASTDTQYF; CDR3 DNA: TGTGCCAGCAGCTTCGGGACAGCCAGCACAGATACGCAGTATTTT
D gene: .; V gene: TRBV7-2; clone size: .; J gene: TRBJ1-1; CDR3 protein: CASSGQPNTEAFF; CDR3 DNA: TGTGCCAGCAGCGGACAGCCGAACACTGAAGCTTTCTTT
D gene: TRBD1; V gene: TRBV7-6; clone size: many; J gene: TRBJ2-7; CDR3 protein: CASSSGQGDLYEQYF; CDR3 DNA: TGTGCCAGCAGCTCGGGACAGGGGGACCTCTACGAGCAGTACTTC
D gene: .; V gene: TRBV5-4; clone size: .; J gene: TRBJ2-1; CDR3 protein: CASSARDSRAFF; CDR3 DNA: TGTGCCAGCAGCGCGCGGGACTCCCGGGCGTTCTTC
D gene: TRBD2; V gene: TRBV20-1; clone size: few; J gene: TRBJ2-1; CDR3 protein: CSDTKTSGLYNEQFF; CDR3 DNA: TGCAGTGACACAAAGACTAGCGGGTTATACAATGAGCAGTTCTTC
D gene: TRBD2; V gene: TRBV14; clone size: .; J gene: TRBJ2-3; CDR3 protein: CASSQSGTYTDTQYF; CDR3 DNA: TGTGCCAGCAGCCAGAGCGGGACGTACACAGATACGCAGTATTTT
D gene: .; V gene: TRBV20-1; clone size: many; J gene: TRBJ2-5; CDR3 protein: CSACTRVQETQYF; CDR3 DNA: TGCAGTGCTTGTACCAGGGTTCAAGAGACCCAGTACTTC
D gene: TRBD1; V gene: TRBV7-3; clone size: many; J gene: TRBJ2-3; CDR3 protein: CASSPHGTGGTDTQYF; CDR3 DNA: TGTGCCAGCAGCCCCCACGGGACAGGGGGCACAGATACGCAGTATTTT
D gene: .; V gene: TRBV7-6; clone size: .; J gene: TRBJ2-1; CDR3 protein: CASSFTVGEYNEQFF; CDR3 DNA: TGTGCCAGCAGCTTCACGGTAGGCGAGTACAATGAGCAGTTCTTC
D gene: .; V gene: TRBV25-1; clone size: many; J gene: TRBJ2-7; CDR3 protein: CASSESGNRRGYEQYF; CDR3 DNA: TGTGCCAGCAGTGAATCAGGGAACAGAAGGGGATACGAGCAGTACTTC
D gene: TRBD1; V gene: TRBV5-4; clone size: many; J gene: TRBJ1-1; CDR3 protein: CASSDGTGPDTEAFF; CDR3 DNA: TGTGCCAGCAGCGACGGGACAGGCCCTGACACTGAAGCTTTCTTT
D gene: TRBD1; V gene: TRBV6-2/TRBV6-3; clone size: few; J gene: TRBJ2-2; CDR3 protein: CASGRTGDTGELFF; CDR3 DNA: TGTGCCAGCGGTCGGACAGGGGACACCGGGGAGCTGTTTTTT
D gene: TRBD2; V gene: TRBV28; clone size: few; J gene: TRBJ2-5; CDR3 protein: CASSLPRQRGGQETQYF; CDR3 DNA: TGTGCCAGCAGTCTGCCCAGGCAGCGGGGGGGACAAGAGACCCAGTACTTC
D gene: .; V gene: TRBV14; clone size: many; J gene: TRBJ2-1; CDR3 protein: CASSRETITYNEQFF; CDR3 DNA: TGTGCCAGCAGCCGCGAAACTATTACTTACAATGAGCAGTTCTTC
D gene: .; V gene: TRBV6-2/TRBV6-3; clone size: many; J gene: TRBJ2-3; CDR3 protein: CASSSRTFTDTQYF; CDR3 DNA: TGTGCCAGCAGTTCCCGGACCTTCACAGATACGCAGTATTTT
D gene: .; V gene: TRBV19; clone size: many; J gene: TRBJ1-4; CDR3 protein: CASSPAFSATNEKLFF; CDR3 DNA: TGTGCCAGTAGTCCAGCCTTCTCCGCAACTAATGAAAAACTGTTTTTT
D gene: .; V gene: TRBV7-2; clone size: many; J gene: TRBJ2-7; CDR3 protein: CASSLQTRGGEQYF; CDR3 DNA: TGTGCCAGCAGCTTACAGACTCGGGGAGGCGAGCAGTACTTC
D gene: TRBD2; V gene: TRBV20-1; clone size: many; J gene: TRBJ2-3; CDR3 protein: CSALPTSGSGTDTQYF; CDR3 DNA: TGCAGTGCCCTCCCCACTAGCGGGAGTGGCACAGATACGCAGTATTTT
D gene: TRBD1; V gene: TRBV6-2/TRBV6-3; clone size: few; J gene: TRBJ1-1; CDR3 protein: CASRSPGQGDGAEAFF; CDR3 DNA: TGTGCCAGCAGGTCACCGGGACAGGGTGATGGGGCTGAAGCTTTCTTT
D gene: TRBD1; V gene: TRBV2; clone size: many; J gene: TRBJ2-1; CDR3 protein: CASSRIGQGSFNEQFF; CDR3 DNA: TGTGCCAGCAGCCGCATTGGACAGGGATCCTTCAATGAGCAGTTCTTC
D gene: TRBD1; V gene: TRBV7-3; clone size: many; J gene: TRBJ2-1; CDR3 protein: CASSLRGQAYNEQFF; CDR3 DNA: TGTGCCAGCAGCTTAAGGGGACAGGCCTACAATGAGCAGTTCTTC
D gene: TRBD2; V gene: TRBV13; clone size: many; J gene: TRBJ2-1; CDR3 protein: CASSEAGLTSYNEQFF; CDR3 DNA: TGTGCCAGCAGCGAAGCGGGACTAACCTCCTACAATGAGCAGTTCTTC
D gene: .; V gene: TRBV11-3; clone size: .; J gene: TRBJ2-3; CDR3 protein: CASSLAETSTDTQYF; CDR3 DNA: TGTGCCAGCAGCTTAGCGGAGACTAGCACAGATACGCAGTATTTT
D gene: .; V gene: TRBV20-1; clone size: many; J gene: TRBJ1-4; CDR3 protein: CSAPLFPGNEKLFF; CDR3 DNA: TGCAGTGCTCCCCTTTTCCCTGGTAATGAAAAACTGTTTTTT
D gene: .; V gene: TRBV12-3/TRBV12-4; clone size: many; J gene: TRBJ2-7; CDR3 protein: CASSLVSTYEQYF; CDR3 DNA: TGTGCCAGCAGTTTGGTCAGTACCTACGAGCAGTACTTC
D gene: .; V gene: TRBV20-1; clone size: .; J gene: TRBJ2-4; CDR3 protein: CSATQGWGKNIQYF; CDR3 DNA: TGCAGTGCTACCCAGGGGTGGGGCAAAAACATTCAGTACTTC
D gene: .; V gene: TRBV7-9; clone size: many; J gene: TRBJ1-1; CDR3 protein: CASSPQGDAEAFF; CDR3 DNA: TGTGCCAGCAGCCCACAGGGTGACGCTGAAGCTTTCTTT
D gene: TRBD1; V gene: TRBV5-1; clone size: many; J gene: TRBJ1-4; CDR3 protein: CASSFGTVSEKLFF; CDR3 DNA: TGCGCCAGCAGCTTCGGGACAGTAAGTGAAAAACTGTTTTTT
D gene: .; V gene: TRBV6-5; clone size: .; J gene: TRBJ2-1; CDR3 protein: CASSPGFLNEQFF; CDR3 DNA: TGTGCCAGCAGTCCGGGATTTTTGAATGAGCAGTTCTTC
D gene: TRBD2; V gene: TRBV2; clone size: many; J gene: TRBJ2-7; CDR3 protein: CASRPASGGAYEQYF; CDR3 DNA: TGTGCCAGCAGGCCTGCTAGCGGGGGGGCCTACGAGCAGTACTTC
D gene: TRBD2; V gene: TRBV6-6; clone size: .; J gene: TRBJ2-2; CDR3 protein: CASSYSPSGRGSGELFF; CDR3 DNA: TGTGCCAGCAGTTACTCTCCTAGCGGGAGAGGAAGCGGGGAGCTGTTTTTT
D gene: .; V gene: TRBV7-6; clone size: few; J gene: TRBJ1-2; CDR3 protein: CASSLGVANYGYTF; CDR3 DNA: TGTGCCAGCAGCTTAGGTGTGGCTAACTATGGCTACACCTTC
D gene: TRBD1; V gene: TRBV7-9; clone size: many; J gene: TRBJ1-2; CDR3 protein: CASSYPTGWAHGYTF; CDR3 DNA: TGTGCCAGCAGCTACCCGACAGGGTGGGCTCACGGCTACACCTTC